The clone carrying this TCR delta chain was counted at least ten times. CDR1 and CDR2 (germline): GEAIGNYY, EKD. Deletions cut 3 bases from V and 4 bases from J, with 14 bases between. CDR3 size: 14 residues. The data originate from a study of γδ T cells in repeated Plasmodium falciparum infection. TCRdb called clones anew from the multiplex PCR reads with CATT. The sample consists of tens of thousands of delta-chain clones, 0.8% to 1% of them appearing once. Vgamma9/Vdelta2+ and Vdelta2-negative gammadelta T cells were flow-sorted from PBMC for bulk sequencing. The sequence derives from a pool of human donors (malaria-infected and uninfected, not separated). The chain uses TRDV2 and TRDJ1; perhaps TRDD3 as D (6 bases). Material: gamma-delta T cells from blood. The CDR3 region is CACDALTGFDKLIF. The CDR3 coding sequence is TGTGCCTGTGACGCCCTTACTGGGTTCGATAAACTCATCTTT.